The present entry profiles one T cell receptor beta chain with its context. Its target is not known. Then a second PCR, running roughly 7 to 11 cycles, was carried out with a sample-barcoded 5' primer and a J-beta primer mix. Tagging of each cDNA molecule was performed by a template-switch adaptor with 12 random nucleotides. One entry per CDR3 protein results from TCRdb running MiXCR on the 5' RACE reads. Among roughly 830,000 distinct CDR3 sequences listed, around two thirds were seen once. The ends were cut back, 1 base at V and 6 bases at J, with 15 bases in the middle. Germline V CDR1 and CDR2: SEHNR, FQNEAQ (reference sequence). CDR3 length equals 15 residues. The data originate from a study of blood T cells in healthy people across ages. Study-wide results and limits: From one million sequenced T cells, diversity estimates were lower bounds.

The sequence was collected from a man aged 25-45 years in good health. The chain has TRBV7-9 and TRBJ1-2; perhaps TRBD1 as D (5 bases). The sample was blood. The CDR3 loop is CASSLGYGRVDGYTF. CDR3 DNA: TGTGCCAGCAGCTTAGGTTACGGCAGGGTGGATGGCTACACCTTC.